This T cell receptor beta chain was recorded in a study of cytomegalovirus exposure and HLA in healthy donors. With 60 Vbeta and 13 Jbeta primers, the PCR was carried out. Clones were read by immunoSEQ multiplex PCR, and TCRdb kept only the in-frame ones, dropping some. The table has about 120,000 clones, over 6.5% seen once. The CDR3 has 15 amino acids. V was clipped by 5 bases and J by 2 bases; unmatched bases: 7. The germline V gene encodes CDR1 SGHVS and CDR2 FNYEAQ. Study-level findings and limits: Among TCR beta chains of equal frequency, HLA-associated ones were more clonally expanded in a later analysis.

Concerning this clone: The antigen remains undetermined.

The J gene is TRBJ2-5, the V gene TRBV7-6; 8 bases are shared with TRBD1. The sequence was obtained from a woman in her thirties or forties in good health and CMV-seropositive. Source material: PBMCs. CDR3 sequence reads: CASSLGTGLQETQYF. The CDR3 DNA is TGTGCCAGCAGCCTGGGGACAGGTTTACAAGAGACCCAGTACTTC.